Following are 8 T cell receptor beta chains from one sample sequenced in a study of T-cell memory formation after mild COVID-19. TCRdb used MiXCR to reprocess the 5' RACE reads, holding one entry per CDR3 protein. This table holds 350,000 to 450,000 distinct CDR3 sequences, under 15% found once. Sequenced material: PBMCs or a T cell subset sorted from them (not recorded which). The receptors were gathered from a man younger than 35 who had mild COVID-19 (a few samples of this study predate the infection). Cell type and time point are not known.

The chain couples TRBV4-1 to TRBJ2-7; D uncertain. The CDR3 has 14 amino acids. Germline V gene lookup returns CDR1 MGHRA and CDR2 YSYEKL. The ends were cut back, 0 bases at V and 3 bases at J, with 9 bases in the middle. The CDR3 coding sequence is TGCGCCAGCAGCCAAGATCTTAGGGTCTACGAGCAGTACTTC. This codes for CASSQDLRVYEQYF.

This clonotype was seen a few times. This chain connects TRBV5-1 to TRBJ1-5, with D possibly TRBD1 on 6 matching bases. Trimming took 4 bases from V and 2 from J, leaving 13 bases between them. The CDR3 has 15 amino acids. CDR1 is SGHRS, CDR2 YFSETQ, per germline. The DNA of the CDR3 is TGCGCCAGCAGCCCCGGGGGGCTCGGCAATCAGCCCCAGCATTTT. This sequence encodes CASSPGGLGNQPQHF.

This clonotype was counted ten times or more. The chain is built from TRBV14 and TRBJ2-1; D might be TRBD2 (6 bases). There are 13 residues in the CDR3. Germline lookup yields CDR1 SGHDN and CDR2 FVKESK. Trimming stripped 0 bases from V and 12 bases from J, with 12 bases between. CDR3 region: CASSQDLLGGQFF. The CDR3 nucleotides are TGTGCCAGCAGCCAAGACCTGCTCGGGGGGCAGTTCTTC.

This clonotype has only a few counts. CDR3 bases: TGTGCCAGCAGCGCGCCGGGACAGGGTACTGAAGCTTTCTTT. Translated, it gives CASSAPGQGTEAFF. The chain has TRBV7-9 and TRBJ1-1, with TRBD1 identical over 9 bases. From germline, CDR1 is SEHNR and CDR2 FQNEAQ (reference sequence). V lost 5 bases to trimming and J lost 5 bases; unmatched junction nucleotides: 6. The CDR3 spans 14 residues.

This clonotype was seen repeatedly, ten times or more. J is TRBJ2-5 and V is TRBV7-2; TRBD2 is a possible D gene (6 bases). The V end was cut by 5 bases, the J end by 4 bases, with 20 bases between. This CDR3 comprises 16 residues. Germline loops: CDR1 SGHTA, CDR2 FQGNSA. In DNA form, the CDR3 reads TGTGCCAGCAGCCTAACGAGGGGAGGATGGGTAGAGACCCAGTACTTC. Its protein product is CASSLTRGGWVETQYF.

The chain couples TRBV6-5 to TRBJ2-7, with D unresolved. The CDR3 totals 15 residues. With 5 bases removed from V and 3 bases from J, the gap between germline ends came to 17 bases. Germline V gene data show CDR1 as MNHEY and CDR2 as SVGAGI. CDR3 coding DNA: TGTGCCAGCAGTCCCGAGATGGGTTCTCTCTACGAGCAGTACTTC. Its translation: CASSPEMGSLYEQYF.

V is TRBV20-1 and J is TRBJ2-5, with 9 bases lining up with TRBD1. Germline V gene sequence: CDR1 DFQATT, CDR2 SNEGSKA (reference sequence). The CDR3 is made up of 13 amino acids. Trimming at V came to 1 base and at J to 7 bases, leaving 4 bases not matched to a gene. Here the CDR3 DNA reads TGCAGTGCTAGAGGGACAGGGGAGGGGACCCAGTACTTC. Its translation is CSARGTGEGTQYF.

At least ten counts were recorded for this clonotype. The chain links TRBV5-1 to TRBJ2-7; the match to TRBD1 covers 8 bases. CDR1 and CDR2 (germline): SGHRS, YFSETQ. Germline trimming cut 4 bases from V and 4 bases from J; bases unmatched to any gene: 7. The CDR3 runs 14 residues. This CDR3 is CASSAGTGAYEQYF. The CDR3 region has the DNA TGCGCCAGCAGCGCCGGGACAGGAGCGTACGAGCAGTACTTC.